Sequencing of this T cell receptor (beta chain) was carried out in a study of CD8+ T cells in alopecia areata. Turning to the study itself: Treated patients took oral tofacitinib at 5 to 10 mg twice daily. General study findings and limits: Sequenced scalp T cells also include alphabeta T cells resident in normal skin. An increase in clonality over normal scalp was evident in lesional scalp, especially alopecia totalis/universalis.

There are 19 residues in the CDR3. V was clipped by 0 bases and J by 5 bases, with 24 bases between them. Per germline, CDR1 SGHRS and CDR2 YFSETQ. Alopecia areata patients gave lesional scalp punch biopsies and peripheral blood samples. This clone occurred a few times. Its cognate antigen is unknown. The sequencing template was cDNA reverse transcribed from extracted RNA. Here immunoSEQ multiplex PCR was the method, and the copy in TCRdb shows in-frame clones only, minus some. There are fewer than 250,000 clones in the sample; approximately 61% occur only once, and more than 0.4% lies in the top ten. Here the sequenced sample was CD4+ T cells sorted from blood, taken at week 0. The rearrangement joins TRBV5-1 to TRBJ2-1; TRBD2 might be the D (5 bases). The clonotype was recovered from a human donor with alopecia areata. The CDR3 sequence: CASSLAGGSSPTSDNEQFF. The CDR3 DNA reads TGCGCCAGCAGCTTGGCTGGCGGGTCAAGTCCCACGTCGGACAATGAGCAGTTCTTC.